These T cell receptor beta chains were read from a single sample in a study of radiotherapy plus CTLA-4 blockade in lung cancer. Profiled with immunoSEQ multiplex PCR; TCRdb holds only in-frame clones, not every one. The sample holds under 95,000 clones; about 78% are singletons and the top ten take 22%. The specimen was peripheral blood, collected from a patient treated with radiotherapy plus ipilimumab. The receptor source for this set is a human donor with non-small cell lung cancer whose response to radiotherapy plus ipilimumab could not be evaluated. Some clones in this sample may be carry-over from other donors' samples. CDR3s include the opening cysteine and the closing phenylalanine or tryptophan. A D gene is named only where the DNA matches it firmly. Clone size is shown for a subset of rows, as once, few, many or a class of expanded clone.

v_call: TRBV5-1
cdr3_length: 15
d_call: TRBD2
clone_size: -
j_call: TRBJ2-1
cdr3_aa: CASSSGGLASNEQFF
cdr3_nt: TGCGCCAGCAGCTCGGGAGGGCTAGCGTCCAATGAGCAGTTCTTC

v_call: TRBV18
cdr3_length: 16
d_call: TRBD1
clone_size: -
j_call: TRBJ2-1
cdr3_aa: CASSPISTGASNEQFF
cdr3_nt: TGTGCCAGCTCACCAATATCGACAGGGGCGTCCAATGAGCAGTTCTTC

v_call: TRBV5-1
cdr3_length: 19
d_call: TRBD1
clone_size: -
j_call: TRBJ1-6
cdr3_aa: CASHHGDGTGGDRNSPLHF
cdr3_nt: TGCGCCAGCCATCACGGGGATGGCACAGGGGGCGACCGTAATTCACCCCTCCACTTT

v_call: TRBV28
cdr3_length: 15
d_call: TRBD2
clone_size: -
j_call: TRBJ2-7
cdr3_aa: CASSLGLAGSYEQYF
cdr3_nt: TGTGCCAGCAGTTTAGGCCTAGCGGGTTCCTACGAGCAGTACTTC

v_call: TRBV28
cdr3_length: 13
d_call: -
clone_size: -
j_call: TRBJ1-5
cdr3_aa: CASTTGFGQPQHF
cdr3_nt: TGTGCCAGCACCACAGGGTTCGGGCAGCCCCAGCATTTT

v_call: TRBV7-2
cdr3_length: 14
d_call: TRBD1
clone_size: -
j_call: TRBJ1-5
cdr3_aa: CASSSGQGLGPQHF
cdr3_nt: TGTGCCAGCAGCTCCGGACAGGGCTTAGGGCCCCAGCATTTT

v_call: TRBV2
cdr3_length: 13
d_call: -
clone_size: -
j_call: TRBJ1-2
cdr3_aa: CASSLGQRYGYTF
cdr3_nt: TGTGCCAGCAGCCTCGGACAGCGATATGGCTACACCTTC

v_call: TRBV19
cdr3_length: 15
d_call: -
clone_size: once
j_call: TRBJ2-1
cdr3_aa: CASRPEDGPYNEQFF
cdr3_nt: TGTGCCAGTAGGCCGGAGGACGGCCCGTACAATGAGCAGTTCTTC

v_call: TRBV30
cdr3_length: 12
d_call: TRBD1
clone_size: -
j_call: TRBJ1-2
cdr3_aa: CAWSPTGGGYTF
cdr3_nt: TGTGCCTGGAGTCCAACAGGGGGCGGCTACACCTTC

v_call: TRBV5-1
cdr3_length: 18
d_call: -
clone_size: -
j_call: TRBJ1-3
cdr3_aa: CASSLEPWQGGSGNTIYF
cdr3_nt: TGCGCCAGCAGCTTGGAGCCCTGGCAGGGAGGATCTGGAAACACCATATATTTT

v_call: TRBV10-3
cdr3_length: 14
d_call: TRBD2
clone_size: -
j_call: TRBJ2-1
cdr3_aa: CAISQAGAYNEQFF
cdr3_nt: TGTGCCATCAGTCAAGCGGGGGCATACAATGAGCAGTTCTTC

v_call: TRBV5-4
cdr3_length: 15
d_call: -
clone_size: -
j_call: TRBJ2-2
cdr3_aa: CASSPSRGDTGELFF
cdr3_nt: TGTGCCAGCAGTCCTAGCAGGGGGGACACCGGGGAGCTGTTTTTT

v_call: TRBV5-4
cdr3_length: 15
d_call: TRBD2
clone_size: -
j_call: TRBJ2-5
cdr3_aa: CASSFGGGRQETQYF
cdr3_nt: TGTGCCAGCAGCTTCGGGGGGGGCCGGCAAGAGACCCAGTACTTC